Listed here is a single T cell receptor (beta chain). This sample stems from a study of cytomegalovirus exposure and HLA in healthy donors. The PCR made use of 60 Vbeta and 13 Jbeta primers. Method: immunoSEQ multiplex PCR; TCRdb's copy keeps in-frame clones and lacks some. The sample lists about 120,000 clones; around 60% were seen once. Germline V gene sequence: CDR1 LNHDA, CDR2 SQIVND (reference sequence). The CDR3 runs to 14 residues. V was shortened by 3 bases and J by 1 base, with 10 bases between the two germline ends. The chain is built from TRBV19 and TRBJ2-7; tentatively, D is TRBD2 (6 bases). The sequence came from a man aged 35-49 years in good health and CMV-seropositive. The sequencing sample was made of PBMCs. CDR3 nucleotides: TGTGCCAGTAGTATGCGAGGAGGGTCCTACGAGCAGTACTTC. Translated, it gives CASSMRGGSYEQYF.